This T cell receptor (beta chain) was identified during a study of blood T cells in healthy people across ages. Study information: Template switching captured about one barcoded beta molecule per two T cells.

Using a J-beta primer mix together with a sample-barcoded 5' primer, a second PCR was run for about 7 to 12 cycles. Each cDNA molecule was tagged by a template-switch adaptor that had 12 random nucleotides. TCRdb used MiXCR to reprocess the 5' RACE reads, holding one entry per CDR3 protein. Of 700,000 to 850,000 distinct CDR3 sequences listed, 35% to 40% were seen once; the top ten hold roughly 13%. Germline V gene lookup returns CDR1 MNHEY and CDR2 SVGEGT. CDR3 length: 16 residues. The V gene end was trimmed by 2 bases and the J gene end by 2 bases; junction bases not matched to a gene: 7. Sequenced input: blood. The source is a man between 18 and 35 years old in good health. The chain carries TRBV6-2 or TRBV6-3 and TRBJ2-3; 7 bases are a match to TRBD2. Written as DNA, the CDR3 is TGTGCCAGCAGTTACCTCGCAAGCGGGGACACAGATACGCAGTATTTT. This gives the protein CASSYLASGDTDTQYF.